This T cell receptor beta chain was recovered during a study of T cells expressing NK-cell markers. The CDR3 is 13 residues long. The germline CDR1 and CDR2 sequences are MNHEY and SVGEGT. TCRdb reworked the 5' RACE reads into one entry per CDR3 protein, no DNA. The sample includes hundreds of thousands of distinct CDR3 sequences. The specimen sequenced was blood T cells: a sorted CD56 or NKG2C T cell subset, CD4+ or CD8+ T cells, or bulk PBMC T cells (not recorded which). The chain combines TRBV6-2 or TRBV6-3 with TRBJ2-4; TCRdb returns TRBD1, unconfirmable since there is no DNA. The TCR was taken from a woman between 18 and 70 years old in good health. CDR3 region: CASLTGWENIQYF.